Below are 19 T cell receptor beta chains sequenced from a single sample in a study of T cell responses to AZD1222 COVID-19 vaccine. The protocol was immunoSEQ multiplex PCR, while the TCRdb copy is restricted to in-frame clones and leaves out a portion. The sample carries 25,000 to 30,000 clones, around 92% recorded once. The specimen comprised peripheral blood, sampled 28 days after the second AZD1222 dose. These receptors were taken from an adult who received the AZD1222 COVID-19 vaccine.

Turning to this clone: Relative to the germline gene, one junction end is altered; a read error may explain this. The chain joins TRBV5-4 to TRBJ1-4; D call uncertain. The CDR3 extends over 13 amino acids. Germline V gives CDR1 SGHNT, CDR2 YYREEE (reference sequence). The CDR3 reads CASSLDGSRSKVF. CDR3 nucleotides: TGTGCCAGCAGCTTGGATGGATCACGGTCAAAGGTTTTT.

V is TRBV19 and J is TRBJ1-2; 8 bases are a match to TRBD1. The CDR3 is made up of 16 amino acids. Trimming cost V 4 bases and J 2 bases; bases outside gene matches: 9. Germline V gene sequence: CDR1 LNHDA, CDR2 SQIVND (reference sequence). The CDR3 nucleotides read TGTGCCAGTAGTACGACCCCCGGACAGGGAAACTATGGCTACACCTTC. Amino acids: CASSTTPGQGNYGYTF.

The chain uses TRBV7-2 and TRBJ2-7; 9 nucleotides align to TRBD1. The CDR3 is 15 residues long. Germline V gene data show CDR1 as SGHTA and CDR2 as FQGNSA. Germline trimming cut 3 bases from V and 1 base from J; bases unmatched to any gene: 4. The CDR3 region has the DNA TGTGCCAGCAGCTTCGCCGGGACAGGGTCCTACGAGCAGTACTTC. This encodes CASSFAGTGSYEQYF. Together with reference TRBV7-2 and TRBJ2-7, the CDR3 gives the full variable domain: GAGVSQSPSNKVTEKGKDVELRCDPISGHTALYWYRQSLGQGLEFLIYFQGNSAPDKSGLPSDRFSAERTGGSVSTLTIQRTQQEDSAVYLCASSFAGTGSYEQYFGPGTRLTVT.

The V and J genes are TRBV28 and TRBJ1-5; D is perhaps TRBD1 (6 bases). Trimming took 6 bases from V and 0 from J, leaving 15 bases between them. The V gene's germline CDR1 is MDHEN and CDR2 SYDVKM. CDR3 length: 16 amino acids. The CDR3 protein is CASSPGHRYSNQPQHF. The CDR3 DNA follows: TGTGCCAGCAGCCCGGGACATCGCTATAGCAATCAGCCCCAGCATTTT.

The chain recombines TRBV7-2 with TRBJ1-5; D is ambiguous. Germline V gene sequence: CDR1 SGHTA, CDR2 FQGNSA. V was trimmed by 1 base and J by 3 bases, leaving 10 bases between them. The CDR3 is 15 amino acids. The CDR3 loop reads CASSLDYSINQPQHF. For the CDR3, the DNA is TGTGCCAGCAGCTTAGACTACAGCATCAATCAGCCCCAGCATTTT.

The chain is built from TRBV7-3 and TRBJ1-1; maybe TRBD1 (5 bases). The CDR3 loop spans 13 amino acids. Trimming pared 5 bases from V and 1 base from J, leaving 8 bases between. The germline V gene has CDR1 SGHTA and CDR2 FQGTGA. The CDR3 here is CASSQRGNTEAFF. The CDR3 DNA sequence: TGTGCCAGCAGCCAAAGGGGGAACACTGAAGCTTTCTTT.

The chain links TRBV12-3 or TRBV12-4 to TRBJ2-4; D gene ambiguous. This CDR3 contains 11 residues. The V gene lost 0 bases and the J gene lost 12 bases, with 6 bases spanning the gap. This CDR3 reads CASSLAEYQYF. For the CDR3, the DNA is TGTGCCAGCAGTTTAGCAGAGTATCAGTACTTC.

The V and J genes are TRBV4-2 and TRBJ1-4; D remains ambiguous. Per the germline V gene, CDR1 is LGHNA and CDR2 is YNFKEQ. This CDR3 region has 14 residues. Trimming took 2 bases from V and 8 from J, leaving 12 bases between them. CDR3 in amino acids: CASSQSERGEKLFF. The CDR3 DNA is TGTGCCAGCAGCCAAAGCGAAAGAGGGGAAAAACTGTTTTTT.

Notes on this clone: One end of the junction is discordant with germline, which a read error may explain. The chain links TRBV6-2 or TRBV6-3 to TRBJ2-7; the D is unclear. Germline lookup yields CDR1 MNHEY and CDR2 SVGEGT. The CDR3 contains 14 residues. The CDR3 protein is CASSYSQVSYEQYF. The CDR3 DNA reads TGTGCCAGCAGTTACTCCCAGGTGAGCTACGAGCAATACTTC.

The chain uses TRBV29-1 and TRBJ2-5; D not resolved. CDR3 length: 13 amino acids. V gave up 4 bases and J gave up 1 base, with 10 bases separating them. Germline CDR1 and CDR2: SQVTM and ANQGSEA. CDR3: CSVGLQTQETQYF. For the CDR3, the DNA is TGCAGCGTTGGGCTCCAGACCCAAGAGACCCAGTACTTC.

This clone was detected only a few times. The gene calls are TRBV28 and TRBJ1-1; D is undetermined. The CDR3 loop spans 13 amino acids. V was cut by 4 bases and J by 8 bases, with 14 bases left in between. CDR1 and CDR2 (germline): MDHEN, SYDVKM. CDR3 in DNA: TGTGCCAGCAGTTCCGGCCGCCGTCCGGAAGCTTTCTTT. It encodes CASSSGRRPEAFF.

This chain connects TRBV5-1 to TRBJ2-1, with 7 bases fitting TRBD1. This CDR3 spans 13 amino acids. Germline V CDR1 and CDR2: SGHRS, YFSETQ. Trimming removed 4 bases from V and 9 bases from J; junction bases left unmatched: 7. The chain's CDR3 is CASSPSTGVEQFF. The CDR3, as DNA: TGCGCCAGCAGCCCATCCACAGGGGTTGAGCAGTTCTTC.

CDR3 DNA: TGTGCCACCAGTGATCCAGGGCAGGGAGTCAATCAGCCCCAGCATTTT. Amino acid sequence: CATSDPGQGVNQPQHF. The chain couples TRBV24-1 to TRBJ1-5, with a possible D match to TRBD1 (5 bases). V lost 3 bases to trimming and J lost 3 bases, with 14 bases between them. CDR3 length equals 16 residues. The germline gives CDR1 KGHDR, CDR2 SFDVKD.

The chain employs TRBV9 and TRBJ2-2, with D possibly TRBD1 on 6 matching bases. The germline V and J ends were trimmed by 4 bases and 4 bases, with 14 bases remaining between them. The germline gives CDR1 SGDLS, CDR2 YYNGEE. This CDR3 comprises 15 residues. CDR3 nucleotides: TGTGCCAGCAGCACTTCAACAGGGTTCACCGGGGAGCTGTTTTTT. Protein: CASSTSTGFTGELFF.

CDR3 DNA sequence: TGTGCCAGCAGTTTATCGAGGTCTAGCGGGAGTAGGGAGTACGAGCAGTACTTC. Translation: CASSLSRSSGSREYEQYF. The chain is built from TRBV27 and TRBJ2-7; 10 bases line up with TRBD2. V lost 0 bases, J lost 4 bases, and 12 bases stayed unmatched. CDR1 and CDR2 from the germline V gene are MNHEY and SMNVEV (reference sequence). The CDR3 spans 18 residues.

The chain joins TRBV27 to TRBJ2-7, with D tentatively TRBD1 or TRBD2 (6 bases each). The V end lost 4 bases, the J end lost 1 base, and 14 bases lay between the germline ends. The germline V gene has CDR1 MNHEY and CDR2 SMNVEV (reference sequence). The CDR3 loop spans 15 amino acids. The CDR3 is CASSSTGRLSYEQYF. For the CDR3, the DNA is TGTGCCAGCAGTTCCACAGGGAGGCTATCCTACGAGCAGTACTTC.

The chain carries TRBV28 and TRBJ2-7, with D perhaps TRBD2 (7 bases). This CDR3 has 15 residues. The germline V gene has CDR1 MDHEN and CDR2 SYDVKM. Trimming stripped 5 bases from V and 1 base from J, with 15 bases between. CDR3 sequence: CASSLGGARSYEQYF. The CDR3 DNA is TGTGCCAGCAGTCTAGGGGGGGCAAGGTCCTACGAGCAGTACTTC.

The rearrangement joins TRBV6-5 to TRBJ1-4; TRBD1 matches at 7 bases. CDR1 is MNHEY, CDR2 SVGAGI, per germline. V was clipped by 6 bases and J by 4 bases; unmatched bases: 8. This CDR3 comprises 15 residues. CDR3: CASSQGGQFNEKLFF. The CDR3 coding sequence is TGTGCCAGCAGCCAGGGGGGACAGTTTAATGAAAAACTGTTTTTT.

This clone has only one observation. J is TRBJ2-1 and V is TRBV4-1, with D possibly matching TRBD1 (6 bases). Trimming cost V 8 bases and J 6 bases, with 17 bases left between them. This CDR3 region has 14 residues. Germline lookup yields CDR1 MGHRA and CDR2 YSYEKL. The CDR3 coding sequence is TGCGCCAGCTCCGCAGGGGAAAGGGGCAATGAGCAGTTCTTC. It encodes CASSAGERGNEQFF.